Sequencing of this T cell receptor (beta chain) was carried out in a study of T cells in Graves' hyperthyroidism and ophthalmopathy. This clonotype was counted only a few times. The target antigen is unknown. Study-wide results and limits: The blood repertoire included most of the expanded thyroid clonotypes above 0.001.

V lost 0 bases and J 8 bases, leaving 8 bases between the germline ends. In germline, CDR1 is LGHDT, CDR2 YNNKEL (reference sequence). CDR3 length equals 14 residues. What was amplified from RNA transcripts were TCR beta CDR3 regions. HTBI primers were the set used in a first-round RT-PCR of the TCR CDR3. Using its own MiXCR run on the multiplex PCR reads, TCRdb lists one record per CDR3 protein. Of about half a million distinct CDR3 sequences listed, 22% are singletons. The chain uses TRBV3-1 and TRBJ1-6; D is possibly TRBD1 (5 bases). Sequencing was performed on blood. The receptor comes from a woman in her seventies with Graves' ophthalmopathy. This chain's CDR3 is CASSQDSGDSPLHF. CDR3 coding DNA: TGTGCCAGCAGCCAAGATTCGGGGGATTCACCCCTCCACTTT.